In this sample, the clone carrying this T cell receptor (beta chain) turned up once. Random hexamers were used to reverse transcribe an amount of about 0.45 to 1 ug RNA. TCRdb passed the immunoSEQ multiplex PCR reads through MiXCR, listing each CDR3 protein once. The sample has 150,000 to 200,000 distinct CDR3 sequences, about 94% seen once. This sample is part of a study of CD8 T cells in Susac syndrome. Sequenced material: CD4+ T cells from PBMCs. The TCR originated in a human donor in good health.

This chain's CDR3 is CSARMGRAQPQHF. The CDR3 DNA reads TGCAGTGCTAGAATGGGCAGGGCTCAGCCCCAGCATTTT. The chain recombines TRBV20-1 with TRBJ1-5; a possible D gene is TRBD1 (5 bases). Germline V gene lookup returns CDR1 DFQATT and CDR2 SNEGSKA (reference sequence). Trimming left V 2 bases short and J 6 bases short, with 11 bases between. The CDR3 covers 13 residues.